These 20 T cell receptor beta chains came from one sample sequenced in a study of T cells in Graves' hyperthyroidism and ophthalmopathy. TCR beta CDR3 sequences were amplified from RNA transcripts. The HTBI primer set served for first-round RT-PCR of the TCR CDR3. TCRdb ran MiXCR on the multiplex PCR reads and lists one entry per CDR3 protein. The sample shows about 520,000 distinct CDR3 sequences, roughly a quarter of them seen only once. The sequenced sample was blood. These receptors were collected from a woman between 25 and 40 years old with Graves' ophthalmopathy.

V and J are TRBV6-2 or TRBV6-3 and TRBJ2-5; maybe TRBD2 (6 bases). Germline lookup yields CDR1 MNHEY and CDR2 SVGEGT. CDR3 size: 17 residues. V was trimmed by 4 bases and J by 1 base, leaving 19 bases between them. The CDR3 DNA is TGTGCCAGCAGTTCAAGGGTAGTAGGGACTCCCCAAGAGACCCAGTACTTC. Amino acid sequence: CASSSRVVGTPQETQYF.

The chain is built from TRBV20-1 and TRBJ2-7, with 7 bases lining up with TRBD2. The CDR3 covers 15 residues. The V gene's germline CDR1 is DFQATT and CDR2 SNEGSKA (reference sequence). V trimming: 3 bases; J trimming: 2 bases; junction bases outside the gene matches: 10. CDR3 in amino acids: CSARGRASGTYEQYF. In DNA, the CDR3 is TGCAGTGCTAGGGGTAGGGCTAGCGGAACCTACGAGCAGTACTTC.

This clonotype was observed many times. This chain links TRBV4-1 with TRBJ1-1; D not resolved. Germline values: CDR1 MGHRA, CDR2 YSYEKL. This CDR3 comprises 14 residues. Trimming stripped 4 bases from V and 6 bases from J, with 15 bases between. CDR3 in amino acids: CASSLGPGSPEAFF. In DNA, the CDR3 is TGCGCCAGCAGCCTCGGTCCGGGATCGCCTGAAGCTTTCTTT.

The table lists this clonotype with a few counts. The genes are TRBV5-4 and TRBJ1-1, with D possibly being TRBD1 (5 bases). There are 15 residues in the CDR3. V lost 2 bases to trimming and J lost 4 bases, with 15 bases between them. The V gene's germline CDR1 is SGHNT and CDR2 YYREEE (reference sequence). Here the CDR3 DNA reads TGTGCCAGCAGCTTTGGTCTGGAGGGGTTCACTGAAGCTTTCTTT. Protein: CASSFGLEGFTEAFF.

Regarding this clonotype: Its ends do not fully match the called genes, so a read error is possible. The chain links TRBV12-3 or TRBV12-4 to TRBJ1-3, with 9 bases aligning to TRBD1. There are 16 residues in the CDR3. CDR3 coding DNA: TGTGCCAGCAGTTTCAGGACAGGGGTCTCTGGAAACACCATAGATTTT. Translating it yields CASSFRTGVSGNTIDF.

In its sample, this clonotype was seen many times. V usage is TRBV14 and J usage is TRBJ1-1; a possible D gene is TRBD1 (5 bases). Between the trimmed V and J ends, which lost 7 bases and 7 bases, there was a span of 10 bases. CDR3 length: 11 residues. Looked up from germline, CDR1 is SGHDN and CDR2 is FVKESK. The CDR3 DNA reads as TGTGCCAGCATTAGGCAGGGTGAAGCTTTCTTT. It yields the protein CASIRQGEAFF.

In its sample, this clonotype was seen many times. V gene TRBV11-2 combines with J gene TRBJ1-1; no clear D. Trimming pared 0 bases from V and 11 bases from J, leaving 13 bases between. Germline V gives CDR1 SGHAT, CDR2 FQNNGV. CDR3 length: 13 amino acids. The CDR3 is CASSLDRAGSAFF. The CDR3 DNA sequence: TGTGCCAGCAGCTTAGATAGGGCGGGATCGGCTTTCTTT.

This clonotype was recorded many times. The chain links TRBV7-3 to TRBJ2-2; D unclear. In germline, CDR1 is SGHTA, CDR2 FQGTGA. V lost 5 bases and J 0 bases, leaving 10 bases between the germline ends. CDR3 length: 15 residues. CDR3 amino acids: CASSEGGANTGELFF. The CDR3 nucleotides read TGTGCCAGCAGCGAAGGTGGAGCGAACACCGGGGAGCTGTTTTTT.

This clonotype was recorded many times. V and J are TRBV7-9 and TRBJ2-5; no definite D call. CDR3 length: 15 amino acids. The V gene lost 4 bases and the J gene lost 5 bases, with 17 bases spanning the gap. The germline gives CDR1 SEHNR, CDR2 FQNEAQ (reference sequence). For the CDR3, the DNA is TGTGCCAGCAGCTCCTACGCTGACAAGGCCGAGACCCAGTACTTC. It codes for CASSSYADKAETQYF.

This clonotype came up many times. V usage is TRBV12-3 or TRBV12-4 and J usage is TRBJ1-5; 10 bases map to TRBD1. The V gene end was trimmed by 4 bases and the J gene end by 7 bases; junction bases not matched to a gene: 10. The CDR3 sequence is 16 residues long. CDR3 region: CASSSRQGALTQPQHF. DNA for the CDR3: TGTGCCAGCAGTTCGCGACAGGGGGCCCTGACCCAGCCCCAGCATTTT.

Ten or more counts support this clonotype. The J gene is TRBJ1-1, the V gene TRBV19; D possibly corresponds to TRBD1 (5 bases). Germline lookup yields CDR1 LNHDA and CDR2 SQIVND (reference sequence). The V gene lost 3 bases and the J gene lost 3 bases, with 11 bases spanning the gap. This CDR3 region has 14 residues. This chain's CDR3 is CASSIRGSYTEAFF. CDR3 nucleotide sequence: TGTGCCAGTAGTATTCGGGGCAGTTACACTGAAGCTTTCTTT.

This clonotype was counted only a few times. A single base separates this from a much larger clone, so it may be a read error. This chain connects TRBV4-1 to TRBJ1-2, with TRBD1 as a possible D gene (6 bases). This CDR3 region has 15 residues. The V gene's germline CDR1 is MGHRA and CDR2 YSYEKL. CDR3 loop: CAISRDRGADYGYTF. CDR3 in DNA: TGCGCCATCAGCCGCGATCGGGGGGCGGACTATGGCTACACCTTC.

This clonotype was counted ten times or more. The rearrangement links TRBV6-5 to TRBJ1-1; D perhaps matches TRBD1 (6 bases). This CDR3 comprises 15 residues. V was cut by 2 bases and J by 4 bases, with 14 bases left in between. Per the germline V gene, CDR1 is MNHEY and CDR2 is SVGAGI. The CDR3 sequence is CASSYETGWSTEAFF. CDR3 DNA sequence: TGTGCCAGCAGTTACGAAACAGGGTGGAGCACTGAAGCTTTCTTT.

This clonotype was seen many times. The V and J genes are TRBV7-2 and TRBJ2-5; 7 nucleotides agree with TRBD2. V lost 1 base, J lost 2 bases, and 4 bases stayed unmatched. The CDR3 has 15 amino acids. Germline CDR1 SGHTA, CDR2 FQGNSA. CDR3 bases: TGTGCCAGCAGCTTAGTACTAGCGTTTCAAGAGACCCAGTACTTC. Amino acid sequence: CASSLVLAFQETQYF.

This clonotype has ten or more counts. The chain uses TRBV6-5 and TRBJ2-5; perhaps D is TRBD1 or TRBD2 (7 bases each). Germline V gene sequence: CDR1 MNHEY, CDR2 SVGAGI. This CDR3 is built from 18 residues. V was pared by 8 bases and J by 5 bases, with 30 bases between. The CDR3 spells CASQTQRAPAGDSETQYF. CDR3 bases: TGTGCCAGCCAAACCCAAAGAGCGCCGGCGGGGGACAGCGAGACCCAGTACTTC.

This clonotype was seen at least ten times. The chain employs TRBV6-2 or TRBV6-3 and TRBJ2-5; 7 bases align to TRBD1. V lost 10 bases to trimming and J lost 4 bases; unmatched junction nucleotides: 12. This CDR3 comprises 14 residues. The germline V gene has CDR1 MNHEY and CDR2 SVGEGT. Here the CDR3 reads CATAPTTGRETQYF. As DNA, the CDR3 is TGTGCCACCGCACCGACGACAGGGCGAGAGACCCAGTACTTC.

In its sample, this clonotype was seen many times. This rearrangement joins TRBV12-3 or TRBV12-4 to TRBJ1-2, with a possible D match to TRBD1 (5 bases). With 7 bases removed from V and 7 bases from J, the gap between germline ends came to 25 bases. The CDR3 runs to 16 residues. The CDR3 nucleotides are TGTGCCAGCATTAAAGACGGGGGTTTAGTCTCCTCTGGCTACACCTTC. This codes for CASIKDGGLVSSGYTF.

This clonotype was detected ten times or more. The V gene is TRBV2, the J gene TRBJ1-1, with a possible D match to TRBD1 (5 bases). The CDR3 is 14 amino acids. V lost 4 bases and J 6 bases, leaving 15 bases between the germline ends. The V gene's germline CDR1 is SNHLY and CDR2 FYNNEI. CDR3 sequence reads: CASSALPGSAEAFF. The CDR3 nucleotides read TGTGCCAGCAGTGCCCTACCAGGGAGCGCTGAAGCTTTCTTT.

Regarding this clonotype: Because it lacks the conserved phenylalanine or tryptophan at the end, this CDR3 is likely a read error. V usage is TRBV20-1 and J usage is TRBJ2-7; D is unresolved. The CDR3 loop spans 14 amino acids. Germline V lookup: CDR1 DFQATT, CDR2 SNEGSKA (reference sequence). V was shortened by 5 bases and J by 2 bases, with 16 bases between the two germline ends. CDR3 sequence reads: CSAPSQVLAYEQYS. CDR3 nucleotides: TGCAGTGCTCCCAGTCAGGTTCTAGCCTACGAGCAGTACTCC.

This clonotype was found many times. The chain uses TRBV20-1 and TRBJ1-5, with TRBD1 identical over 7 bases. V trimming: 6 bases; J trimming: 7 bases; junction bases outside the gene matches: 9. This CDR3 comprises 13 residues. The germline V gene encodes CDR1 DFQATT and CDR2 SNEGSKA (reference sequence). As DNA, the CDR3 is TGCAGTGCCCCAGGACAGGAAGGCCAGCCCCAGCATTTT. Translating it yields CSAPGQEGQPQHF.